These 5 T cell receptor beta chains share one sample of origin, sequenced in a study of blood T cell repertoires in COVID-19. Some clones are missing from TCRdb's copy, which holds only in-frame ones; the method was immunoSEQ multiplex PCR. The sample holds more than 100,000 clones, around 92% seen once. Material: peripheral blood. Every receptor here comes from a woman in her sixties or seventies with acute or convalescent COVID-19.

CDR3 DNA sequence: TGTGCCAGCAGCATACAGGGGGCGAACAATCAGCCCCAGCATTTT. Translated, it gives CASSIQGANNQPQHF. The chain recombines TRBV5-4 with TRBJ1-5, with 9 bases identical to TRBD1. Losses at the gene ends were 4 bases for V and 3 bases for J; bases not matched to a gene: 5. Germline V CDR1 and CDR2: SGHNT, YYREEE (reference sequence). The CDR3 runs 15 residues.

This sequence joins TRBV5-1 and TRBJ1-2; 7 positions match TRBD1. The CDR3 is made up of 14 amino acids. Per the germline V gene, CDR1 is SGHRS and CDR2 is YFSETQ. The J segment lost 5 bases and the V segment lost 3 bases, leaving 7 bases of the junction unmatched. In DNA form, the CDR3 reads TGCGCCAGCAGCTCCGGGGACAGCCGTTATGGCTACACCTTC. This translates into CASSSGDSRYGYTF.

This clone was detected a few times. V gene TRBV5-1 combines with J gene TRBJ2-7, with D perhaps TRBD2 (5 bases). V was trimmed by 0 bases and J by 2 bases, leaving 15 bases between them. The CDR3 extends over 16 amino acids. The germline V gene encodes CDR1 SGHRS and CDR2 YFSETQ. The CDR3 DNA follows: TGCGCCAGCAGCTTGGCCACGGGGTTGACGGCCTACGAGCAGTACTTC. It specifies CASSLATGLTAYEQYF.

This clone has more than one count but fewer than ten. The chain couples TRBV27 to TRBJ2-1, with no clear D. This CDR3 has 11 amino acids. Looked up from germline, CDR1 is MNHEY and CDR2 is SMNVEV (reference sequence). V shed 7 bases and J shed 5 bases, with 6 bases lying between them. Written as DNA, the CDR3 is TGTGCCAGCACCCTACACAATGAGCAGTTCTTC. Translation: CASTLHNEQFF.

CDR3 DNA sequence: TGTGCCACCAGCAGAGGAGTGGACACTGAAGCTTTCTTT. Encoded protein: CATSRGVDTEAFF. The chain carries TRBV15 and TRBJ1-1; D gene unclear. V was trimmed by 1 base and J by 3 bases, leaving 6 bases between them. Per germline, CDR1 LNHNV and CDR2 YYDKDF (reference sequence). The CDR3 runs to 13 residues. The variable domain in full, with the rest retrieved from reference TRBV15 and TRBJ1-1, is DAMVIQNPRYQVTQFGKPVTLSCSQTLNHNVMYWYQQKSSQAPKLLFHYYDKDFNNEADTPDNFQSRRPNTSFCFLDIRSPGLGDTAMYLCATSRGVDTEAFFGQGTRLTVV.